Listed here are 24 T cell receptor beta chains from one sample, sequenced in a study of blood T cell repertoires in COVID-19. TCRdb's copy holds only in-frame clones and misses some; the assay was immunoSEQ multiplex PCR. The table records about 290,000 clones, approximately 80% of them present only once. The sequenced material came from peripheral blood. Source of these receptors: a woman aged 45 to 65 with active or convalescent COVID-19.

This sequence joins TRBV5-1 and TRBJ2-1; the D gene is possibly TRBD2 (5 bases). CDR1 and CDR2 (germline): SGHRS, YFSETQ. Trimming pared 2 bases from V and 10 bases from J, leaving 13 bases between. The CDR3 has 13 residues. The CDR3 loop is CASSFRPSGEQFF. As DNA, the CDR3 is TGCGCCAGCAGCTTCCGCCCCTCGGGAGAGCAGTTCTTC.

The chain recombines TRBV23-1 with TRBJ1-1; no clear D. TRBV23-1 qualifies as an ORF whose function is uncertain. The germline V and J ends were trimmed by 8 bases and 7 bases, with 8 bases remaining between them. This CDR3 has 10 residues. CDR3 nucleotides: TGCGCCAGCGGGCGGGTTGAAGCTTTCTTT. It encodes CASGRVEAFF.

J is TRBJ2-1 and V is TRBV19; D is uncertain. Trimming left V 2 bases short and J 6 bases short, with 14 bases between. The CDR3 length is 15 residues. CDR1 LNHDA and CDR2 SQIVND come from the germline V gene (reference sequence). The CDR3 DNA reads TGTGCCAGTAGTATACAGGCAGGTTGGGCCAATGAGCAGTTCTTC. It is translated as CASSIQAGWANEQFF.

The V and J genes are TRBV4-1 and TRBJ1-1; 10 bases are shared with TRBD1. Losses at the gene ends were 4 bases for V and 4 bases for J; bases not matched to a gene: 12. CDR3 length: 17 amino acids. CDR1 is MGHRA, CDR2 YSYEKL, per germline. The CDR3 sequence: CASSPVPGQGIGTEAFF. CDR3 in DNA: TGCGCCAGCAGCCCCGTACCGGGACAGGGGATCGGCACTGAAGCTTTCTTT.

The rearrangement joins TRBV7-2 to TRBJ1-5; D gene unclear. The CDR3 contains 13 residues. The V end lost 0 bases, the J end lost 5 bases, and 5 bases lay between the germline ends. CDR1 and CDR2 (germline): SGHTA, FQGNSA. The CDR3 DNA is TGTGCCAGCAGCTTAGCTAGAGATCAGCCCCAGCATTTT. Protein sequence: CASSLARDQPQHF.

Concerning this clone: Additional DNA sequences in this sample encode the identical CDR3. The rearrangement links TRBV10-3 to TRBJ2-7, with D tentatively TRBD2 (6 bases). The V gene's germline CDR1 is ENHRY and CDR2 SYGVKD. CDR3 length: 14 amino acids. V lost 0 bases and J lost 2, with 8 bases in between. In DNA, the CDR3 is TGTGCCATCAGTGAGTCTGGCGGGACCTACGAGCAGTACTTC. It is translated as CAISESGGTYEQYF.

CDR3 coding DNA: TGTGCCAGCAGTTTTGACAGGGGCGGAATGAACACTGAAGCTTTCTTT. It specifies CASSFDRGGMNTEAFF. This chain uses TRBV27 with TRBJ1-1; 8 bases agree with TRBD1. This CDR3 region has 16 residues. Germline V CDR1 and CDR2: MNHEY, SMNVEV (reference sequence). J gave up 0 bases and V 3 bases, and 6 bases lay outside the gene matches.

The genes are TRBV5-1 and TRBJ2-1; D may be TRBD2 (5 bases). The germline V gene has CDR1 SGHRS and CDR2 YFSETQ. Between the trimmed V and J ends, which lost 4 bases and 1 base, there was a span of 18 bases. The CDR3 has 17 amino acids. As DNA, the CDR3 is TGCGCCAGCAGCCCCCGCGTAGCGAGCTCTTCCTACAATGAGCAGTTCTTC. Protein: CASSPRVASSSYNEQFF. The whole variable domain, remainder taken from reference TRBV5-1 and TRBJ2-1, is KAGVTQTPRYLIKTRGQQVTLSCSPISGHRSVSWYQQTPGQGLQFLFEYFSETQRNKGNFPGRFSGRQFSNSRSEMNVSTLELGDSALYLCASSPRVASSSYNEQFFGPGTRLTVL.

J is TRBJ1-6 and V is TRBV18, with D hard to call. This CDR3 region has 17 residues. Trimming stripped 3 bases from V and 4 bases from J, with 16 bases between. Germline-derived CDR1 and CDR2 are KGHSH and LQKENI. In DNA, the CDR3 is TGTGCCAGCTCACCGACCCCCCCGGGGAGGTATAATTCACCCCTCCACTTT. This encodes CASSPTPPGRYNSPLHF.

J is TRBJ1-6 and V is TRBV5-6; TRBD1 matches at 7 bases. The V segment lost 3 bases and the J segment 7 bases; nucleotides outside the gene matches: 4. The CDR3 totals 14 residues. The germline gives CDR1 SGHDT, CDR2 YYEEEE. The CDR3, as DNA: TGTGCCAGCAGCTCTACAGGGGACAATTCACCCCTCCACTTT. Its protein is CASSSTGDNSPLHF.

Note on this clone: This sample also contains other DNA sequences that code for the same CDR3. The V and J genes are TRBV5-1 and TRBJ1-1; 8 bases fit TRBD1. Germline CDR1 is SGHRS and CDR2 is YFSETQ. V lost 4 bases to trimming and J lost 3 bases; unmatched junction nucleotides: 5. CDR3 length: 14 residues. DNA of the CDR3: TGCGCCAGCAGCCTGGACAGGGCGGACACTGAAGCTTTCTTT. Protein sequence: CASSLDRADTEAFF.

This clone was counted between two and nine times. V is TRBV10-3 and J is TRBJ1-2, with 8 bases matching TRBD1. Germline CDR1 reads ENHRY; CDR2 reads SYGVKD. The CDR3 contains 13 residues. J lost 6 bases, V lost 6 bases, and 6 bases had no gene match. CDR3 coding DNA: TGTGCCATCAGGCAGGGGGCAATCAATGGCTACACCTTC. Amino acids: CAIRQGAINGYTF.

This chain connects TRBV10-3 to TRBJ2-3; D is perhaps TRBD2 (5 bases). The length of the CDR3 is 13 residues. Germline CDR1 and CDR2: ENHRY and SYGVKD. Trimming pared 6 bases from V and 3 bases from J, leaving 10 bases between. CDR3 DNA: TGTGCCATCAGAGGGAGCTCAACAGATACGCAGTATTTT. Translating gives CAIRGSSTDTQYF.

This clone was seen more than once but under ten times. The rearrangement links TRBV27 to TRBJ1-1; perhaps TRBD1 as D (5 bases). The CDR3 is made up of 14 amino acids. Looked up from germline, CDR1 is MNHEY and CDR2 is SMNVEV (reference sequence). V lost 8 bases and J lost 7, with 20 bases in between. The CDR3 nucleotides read TGTGCCAGCTCGGATGTTGACAGTACTCTTGAAGCTTTCTTT. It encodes CASSDVDSTLEAFF.

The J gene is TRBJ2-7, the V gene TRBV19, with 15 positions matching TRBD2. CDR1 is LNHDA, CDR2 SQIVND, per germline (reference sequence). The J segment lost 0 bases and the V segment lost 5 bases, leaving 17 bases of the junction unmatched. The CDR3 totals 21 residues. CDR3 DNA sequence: TGTGCCAGTAGTGTCCGCAACCCGGGACTAGCGGGAGGAACCCGCTCCTACGAGCAGTACTTC. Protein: CASSVRNPGLAGGTRSYEQYF.

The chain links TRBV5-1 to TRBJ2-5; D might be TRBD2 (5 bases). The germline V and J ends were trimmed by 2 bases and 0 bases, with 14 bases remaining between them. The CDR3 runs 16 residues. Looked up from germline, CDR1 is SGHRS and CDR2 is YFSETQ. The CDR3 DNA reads TGCGCCAGCAGCTTAGCGGAGAGACTGTACCAAGAGACCCAGTACTTC. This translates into CASSLAERLYQETQYF. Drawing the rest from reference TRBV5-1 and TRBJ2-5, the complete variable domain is KAGVTQTPRYLIKTRGQQVTLSCSPISGHRSVSWYQQTPGQGLQFLFEYFSETQRNKGNFPGRFSGRQFSNSRSEMNVSTLELGDSALYLCASSLAERLYQETQYFGPGTRLLVL.

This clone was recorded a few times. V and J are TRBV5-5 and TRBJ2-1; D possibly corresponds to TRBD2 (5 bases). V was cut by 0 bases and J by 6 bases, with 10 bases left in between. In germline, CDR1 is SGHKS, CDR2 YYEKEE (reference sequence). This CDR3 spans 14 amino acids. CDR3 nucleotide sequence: TGTGCCAGCAGCTTGGGGAACCGGGGCAATGAGCAGTTCTTC. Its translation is CASSLGNRGNEQFF.

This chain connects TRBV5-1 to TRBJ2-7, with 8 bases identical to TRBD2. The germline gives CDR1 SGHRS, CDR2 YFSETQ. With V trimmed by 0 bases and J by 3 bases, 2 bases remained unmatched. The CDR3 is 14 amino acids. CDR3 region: CASSLEGLGYEQYF. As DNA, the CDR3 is TGCGCCAGCAGCTTGGAGGGACTAGGCTACGAGCAGTACTTC.

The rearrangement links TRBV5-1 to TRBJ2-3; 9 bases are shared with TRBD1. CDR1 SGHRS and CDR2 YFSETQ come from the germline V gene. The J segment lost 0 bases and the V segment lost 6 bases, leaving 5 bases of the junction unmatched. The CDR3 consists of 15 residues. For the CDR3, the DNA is TGCGCCAGCACCTGGACAGGGGATAGCACAGATACGCAGTATTTT. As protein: CASTWTGDSTDTQYF.

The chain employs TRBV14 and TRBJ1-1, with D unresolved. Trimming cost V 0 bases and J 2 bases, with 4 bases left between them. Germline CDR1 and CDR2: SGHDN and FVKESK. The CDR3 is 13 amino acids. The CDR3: CASSQDQNTEAFF. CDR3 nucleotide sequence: TGTGCCAGCAGCCAAGATCAAAACACTGAAGCTTTCTTT.

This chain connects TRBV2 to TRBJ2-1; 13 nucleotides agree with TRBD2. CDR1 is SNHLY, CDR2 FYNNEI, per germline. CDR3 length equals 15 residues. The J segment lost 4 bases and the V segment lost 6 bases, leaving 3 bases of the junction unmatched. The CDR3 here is CASSAGLAGYNEQFF. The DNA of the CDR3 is TGTGCCAGCAGCGCGGGACTAGCGGGATACAATGAGCAGTTCTTC.

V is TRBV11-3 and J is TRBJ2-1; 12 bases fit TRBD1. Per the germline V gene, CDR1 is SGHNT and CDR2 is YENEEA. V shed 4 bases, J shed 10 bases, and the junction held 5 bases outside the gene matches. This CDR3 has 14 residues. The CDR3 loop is CASSSGTGGGEQFF. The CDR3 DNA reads TGTGCCAGCAGCTCCGGGACAGGGGGCGGGGAGCAGTTCTTC.

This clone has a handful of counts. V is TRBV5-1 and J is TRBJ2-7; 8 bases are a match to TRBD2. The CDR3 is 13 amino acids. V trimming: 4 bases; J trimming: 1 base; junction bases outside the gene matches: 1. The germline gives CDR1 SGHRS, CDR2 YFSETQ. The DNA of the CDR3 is TGCGCCAGCAGCCCTAGCGGGTCCTACGAGCAGTACTTC. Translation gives CASSPSGSYEQYF.

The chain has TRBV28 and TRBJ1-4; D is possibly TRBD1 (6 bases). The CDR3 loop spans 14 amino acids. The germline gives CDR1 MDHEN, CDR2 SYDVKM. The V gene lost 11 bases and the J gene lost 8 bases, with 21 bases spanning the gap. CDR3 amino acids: CAVQGGGRSEKLFF. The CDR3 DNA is TGTGCCGTCCAAGGGGGGGGGCGGAGCGAAAAACTGTTTTTT.